This is a list of T cell receptor beta chains from one sample in a study of shared clonotypes between healthy human individuals. Measured with immunoSEQ multiplex PCR; TCRdb has only the in-frame clones, and not every one. The sample includes 2 million to 2.5 million clones, roughly 92% of them seen just once. Material for sequencing was naive CD4+ T cells from PBMCs. The receptor set was obtained from a man aged 18 to 29 in good health. Some clones in this sample may be carry-over from other donors' samples. Each CDR3 is given with its conserved first and last residue. D genes are given only for firm matches. The size field is filled for only some rows; it gives once, few, many or a size class.

d_gene,j_gene,abundance,v_gene,CDR3aa,CDR3nt
TRBD1,TRBJ1-5,.,TRBV2,CASSVGQDHQPQHF,TGTGCCAGCAGTGTAGGACAGGACCATCAGCCCCAGCATTTT
TRBD2,TRBJ2-1,.,TRBV7-2,CASSTTGGEGQQFF,TGTGCCAGCAGCACAACGGGGGGGGAAGGTCAGCAGTTCTTC
TRBD2,TRBJ2-7,.,TRBV5-1,CASGEGSYEQYF,TGCGCCAGCGGGGAGGGCTCCTACGAGCAGTACTTC
.,TRBJ2-3,.,TRBV7-3,CASSLGRGITDTQYF,TGTGCCAGCAGCTTAGGGCGGGGCATCACAGATACGCAGTATTTT
.,TRBJ2-7,.,TRBV11-3,CASSCNLLDTYEQYF,TGTGCCAGCAGCTGCAACCTGCTGGACACCTACGAGCAGTACTTC
TRBD2,TRBJ2-7,.,TRBV5-1,CASSLVLLAGVNEQYF,TGCGCCAGCAGCTTGGTGTTACTAGCGGGAGTCAACGAGCAGTACTTC
.,TRBJ1-3,.,TRBV5-1,CASSQSTGEGNTIYF,TGCGCCAGCAGCCAATCAACAGGAGAGGGAAACACCATATATTTT
TRBD1,TRBJ1-4,.,TRBV5-1,CASNSGTGGHFREKLFF,TGCGCCAGCAATAGCGGGACAGGGGGCCATTTTCGGGAAAAACTGTTTTTT
.,TRBJ2-2,.,TRBV2,CASSVRNTGELFF,TGTGCCAGCTCGGTACGAAACACCGGGGAGCTGTTTTTT
.,TRBJ1-2,.,TRBV9,CASSQNPQGLEGYTF,TGTGCCAGCAGCCAAAACCCCCAGGGTCTGGAAGGCTACACCTTC
.,TRBJ1-2,.,TRBV5-1,CASSLRGPLEGYTF,TGCGCCAGCAGCCTCCGGGGCCCCCTGGAGGGCTACACCTTC
TRBD1,TRBJ1-2,.,TRBV19,CASSIPGQGNYGYTF,TGTGCCAGTAGTATCCCAGGACAGGGGAACTATGGCTACACCTTC
TRBD1,TRBJ2-1,once,TRBV27,CASSPPDRAYNEQFF,TGTGCCAGCAGTCCCCCGGACAGGGCTTACAATGAGCAGTTCTTC
TRBD1,TRBJ2-1,.,TRBV25-1,CASSADRGVNEQFF,TGTGCCAGCAGTGCCGACAGGGGGGTCAATGAGCAGTTCTTC
TRBD1,TRBJ2-6,.,TRBV6-4,CASSDSAGGLSGANVLTF,TGTGCCAGCAGTGACTCTGCAGGGGGATTATCTGGGGCCAACGTCCTGACTTTC
TRBD1,TRBJ1-5,.,TRBV5-1,CASSLTGDGGQPQHF,TGCGCCAGCAGCTTAACAGGGGACGGCGGTCAGCCCCAGCATTTT
.,TRBJ2-7,.,TRBV10-1,CAGEDEQYF,TGCGCCGGGGAAGACGAGCAGTACTTC
.,TRBJ2-5,once,TRBV6-1,CASSEEGITGWIKEETQYF,TGTGCCAGCAGTGAAGAAGGAATAACAGGGTGGATCAAGGAGGAGACCCAGTACTTC
.,TRBJ1-1,few,TRBV30,CAWSSGLNTEAFF,TGTGCCTGGAGTAGTGGGTTGAACACTGAAGCTTTCTTT
.,TRBJ2-7,.,TRBV28,CASSNPLGASGQYF,TGTGCCAGCAGCAACCCGCTAGGAGCGAGCGGGCAGTACTTC
.,TRBJ2-7,.,TRBV11-2,CASSLDASSYEQYF,TGTGCCAGCAGCTTAGATGCGTCATCCTACGAGCAGTACTTC
.,TRBJ2-1,.,TRBV7-8,CASSSEVYNEQFF,TGTGCCAGCAGTTCGGAGGTCTACAATGAGCAGTTCTTC
.,TRBJ2-2,.,TRBV10-3,CAISPGTGELFF,TGTGCCATCAGTCCAGGGACCGGGGAGCTGTTTTTT
.,TRBJ1-5,.,TRBV19,CASSASGAAVYNQPQHF,TGTGCCAGTAGTGCCTCGGGGGCGGCAGTTTACAATCAGCCCCAGCATTTT
.,TRBJ2-1,.,TRBV7-3,CASSTGPYGEQFF,TGTGCCAGCAGCACAGGCCCCTACGGTGAGCAGTTCTTC
TRBD1,TRBJ1-5,.,TRBV5-1,CASSPGQGNQPQHF,TGCGCCAGCAGTCCCGGACAGGGTAATCAGCCCCAGCATTTT
.,TRBJ1-1,.,TRBV29-1,CSVEGRPEAFF,TGCAGCGTTGAGGGAAGGCCTGAAGCTTTCTTT
TRBD1,TRBJ1-2,.,TRBV28,CASSLNRGTNYGYTF,TGTGCCAGCAGTCTTAACAGGGGGACTAACTATGGCTACACCTTC
.,TRBJ1-5,.,TRBV4-3,CASSQEEGLGQPQHF,TGCGCCAGCAGCCAAGAGGAGGGCCTCGGGCAGCCCCAGCATTTT
TRBD1,TRBJ2-5,.,TRBV7-6,CASSSDRGWETQYF,TGTGCCAGCAGCTCTGACAGGGGATGGGAGACCCAGTACTTC
.,TRBJ1-3,.,TRBV2,CASSVRQTNSGNTIYF,TGTGCCAGCAGTGTCCGGCAGACGAACTCTGGAAACACCATATATTTT
TRBD1,TRBJ1-1,.,TRBV18,CASSLGQAENTEAFF,TGTGCCAGCTCACTCGGACAGGCCGAAAACACTGAAGCTTTCTTT
.,TRBJ2-7,.,TRBV27,CASNRRGPERGPTYEQYF,TGTGCCAGCAACCGGAGGGGGCCCGAGAGGGGCCCAACCTACGAGCAGTACTTC
.,TRBJ1-5,.,TRBV9,CASSARGESNQPQHF,TGTGCCAGCAGCGCGAGAGGAGAGAGCAATCAGCCCCAGCATTTT
TRBD2,TRBJ2-7,.,TRBV28,CASSLLSGARFEQYF,TGTGCCAGCAGTTTATTGAGCGGGGCTCGTTTCGAGCAGTACTTC
.,TRBJ1-2,once,TRBV28,CASSLSTGNYGYTF,TGTGCCAGCAGTTTATCTACAGGGAACTATGGCTACACCTTC
.,TRBJ1-3,.,TRBV19,CASSMYKSSGNTIYF,TGTGCCAGTAGTATGTACAAGAGCTCTGGAAACACCATATATTTT
.,TRBJ2-1,.,TRBV6-1,CASTISSYNEQFF,TGTGCCAGTACTATAAGCTCCTACAATGAGCAGTTCTTC
.,TRBJ2-2,.,TRBV5-6,CASSPTIRQNTGELFF,TGTGCCAGCAGCCCAACCATTCGGCAGAACACCGGGGAGCTGTTTTTT
.,TRBJ1-5,once,TRBV5-5,CASSSFGVGSQPQHF,TGTGCCAGCAGCTCCTTCGGGGTCGGGAGCCAGCCCCAGCATTTT
.,TRBJ1-5,.,TRBV19,CASSRPGGVNQPQHF,TGTGCCAGTAGTAGGCCGGGAGGGGTCAATCAGCCCCAGCATTTT
TRBD1,TRBJ2-2,.,TRBV19,CASTRDRVNTGELFF,TGTGCCAGTACCCGAGACAGGGTTAACACCGGGGAGCTGTTTTTT
TRBD2,TRBJ2-1,.,TRBV7-3,CASSVTSGSTIEQFF,TGTGCCAGCAGCGTGACTAGCGGGAGTACAATTGAGCAGTTCTTC
TRBD1,TRBJ1-1,.,TRBV28,CASSYSGGYTEAFF,TGTGCCAGCAGTTATTCAGGGGGATACACTGAAGCTTTCTTT
TRBD1,TRBJ2-2,.,TRBV7-3,CASSFLGTANTGELFF,TGTGCCAGCAGCTTCCTCGGGACAGCTAACACCGGGGAGCTGTTTTTT
TRBD2,TRBJ2-7,.,TRBV27,CASQPGLAGLSSYEQYF,TGTGCCAGTCAACCGGGACTAGCGGGTTTGAGCTCCTACGAGCAGTACTTC
.,TRBJ2-7,.,TRBV28,CASRGPRIYEQYF,TGTGCCAGCAGGGGTCCGAGGATCTACGAGCAGTACTTC
TRBD2,TRBJ2-7,.,TRBV6-6,CASSYVVAGVVAYEYF,TGTGCCAGCAGTTACGTGGTAGCGGGAGTTGTCGCATATGAGTACTTC
.,TRBJ2-1,.,TRBV10-3,CAIRRGIGGVNEQFF,TGTGCCATCAGGCGGGGAATTGGAGGAGTTAATGAGCAGTTCTTC
.,TRBJ2-7,.,TRBV30,CAPSGLRDSYEQYF,TGTGCGCCAAGTGGACTCCGCGACTCCTACGAGCAGTACTTC